Listed below are T cell receptor beta chains from one sample, sequenced in a study of blood T cell repertoires in COVID-19. Profiling relied on immunoSEQ multiplex PCR, and the TCRdb table lists in-frame clones only, not all of them. The table has 310,000 or so clones, roughly 89% seen once. Sequenced material: PBMCs or T cells enriched from blood (not recorded which). The origin of the receptors is a woman in her 40s who had recovered from COVID-19. Each CDR3 is given with its conserved first and last residue. Fields, in order: clone size, V gene, J gene, D gene, CDR3 DNA, CDR3 protein. A D gene is named only where the DNA matches it firmly. Size tells how often a clone was seen (once, few, many) or the class of an expanded clone, and some rows leave it out.

>-|TRBV19|TRBJ2-1|-
TGTGCCAGTAGTATAGGAGGGGGTAGTGAGCAGTTCTTC
CASSIGGGSEQFF
>once|TRBV6-2/TRBV6-3|TRBJ1-5|TRBD1
TGTGCCAGCAGTTACTCGTTAGGGGGCGGTCAGCCCCAGCATTTT
CASSYSLGGGQPQHF
>-|TRBV7-2|TRBJ1-1|-
TGTGCCAGCAGCCCTTACGGGGAAGTTATGAACACTGAAGCTTTCTTT
CASSPYGEVMNTEAFF
>few|TRBV14|TRBJ1-3|-
TGTGCCAGCAGCCAAGACAGCTCTGGAAACACCATATATTTT
CASSQDSSGNTIYF
>once|TRBV5-5|TRBJ2-3|-
TGTGCCAGCAGCTTGTCGGTCGGCACAGATACGCAGTATTTT
CASSLSVGTDTQYF
>once|TRBV12-3/TRBV12-4|TRBJ2-7|-
TGTGCCAGCAGGGGACACTACGAGCAGTACTTC
CASRGHYEQYF
>-|TRBV2|TRBJ1-1|-
TGTGCCAGCAGCGACAACAGGAACACTGAAGCTTTCTTT
CASSDNRNTEAFF
>-|TRBV21-1|TRBJ1-1|-
TGTGCCAGCAGCAAAGTGGTGGGGACACCGAACACTGAAGCTTTCTTT
CASSKVVGTPNTEAFF
>-|TRBV5-6|TRBJ1-4|-
TGTGCCAGCAGCCCCCTCAACAGGGAAGATGAAAAACTGTTTTTT
CASSPLNREDEKLFF
>-|TRBV11-2|TRBJ2-5|-
TGTGCCAGCAGCTTAACAGCCGGGACTCAAGAGACCCAGTACTTC
CASSLTAGTQETQYF
>-|TRBV10-3|TRBJ1-2|-
TGTGCCATCAGTGAGTCAGCCACCGCGGGAGGCTACACCTTC
CAISESATAGGYTF
>-|TRBV27|TRBJ1-1|-
TGTGCCAGCAGGGCCGACAGGAGGACTGAAGCTTTCTTT
CASRADRRTEAFF
>-|TRBV27|TRBJ2-1|-
TGTGCCAGCAGTTTACTTTCCGGGAGCCATGAGCAGTTCTTC
CASSLLSGSHEQFF
>few|TRBV7-9|TRBJ2-7|TRBD1
TGTGCCAGCAGCTCCGGGACAGGCTCCTACGAGCAGTACTTC
CASSSGTGSYEQYF
>-|TRBV7-3|TRBJ2-7|TRBD2
TGTGCCAGCAGCTTACGGCGGGAGGCCTCTTGGCCCCAATACGAGCAGTACTTC
CASSLRREASWPQYEQYF
>-|TRBV2|TRBJ2-3|-
TGTGCCAGCAGTGAAACTCTCGACAGCATGACAGATACGCAGTATTTT
CASSETLDSMTDTQYF
>-|TRBV9|TRBJ1-2|-
TGTGCCAGCAGCGTAGTCGAGAATGGCTACACCTTC
CASSVVENGYTF
>-|TRBV28|TRBJ2-1|-
TGTGCCAGCAGTCCTCTCAGGGGAGCGAGGAATGAGCAGTTCTTC
CASSPLRGARNEQFF
>-|TRBV28|TRBJ2-3|-
TGTGCCAGCAGTTCCGCGGACAGCGCCCGCGATACGCAGTATTTT
CASSSADSARDTQYF
>-|TRBV7-8|TRBJ2-5|TRBD2
TGTGCCAGCAGCTTATCGATCATTCGGGGGGGCCCCCACCGAGAGACCCAGTACTTC
CASSLSIIRGGPHRETQYF
>-|TRBV27|TRBJ2-3|-
TGTGCCAGCAGTCTACTAGGAACAGCCTCAGATACGCAGTATTTT
CASSLLGTASDTQYF
>-|TRBV6-6|TRBJ1-2|-
TGTGCCAGCAGTTCGGACATCCCCTATGGCTACACCTTC
CASSSDIPYGYTF
>once|TRBV28|TRBJ2-1|-
TGTGCCAGATCGACAGGGAGGAATGAGCAGTTCTTC
CARSTGRNEQFF
>-|TRBV2|TRBJ2-5|-
TGTGCCAGCACCGGATACAGGGTTGGGCAAGAGACCCAGTACTTC
CASTGYRVGQETQYF
>-|TRBV28|TRBJ2-1|-
TGTGCCAGCAGTTTATACAGGGTTCCTGAGCAGTTCTTC
CASSLYRVPEQFF
>-|TRBV15|TRBJ2-3|TRBD2
TGTGCCACCACCAAAGGCGAGACTAGCTACCCAGATACGCAGTATTTT
CATTKGETSYPDTQYF
>-|TRBV13|TRBJ2-3|TRBD2
TGTGCCAGCAGCTTAGTAAACCGTCTAGCGGGACTACCGACTGATACGCAGTATTTT
CASSLVNRLAGLPTDTQYF
>-|TRBV19|TRBJ1-5|TRBD1
TGTGCCAGTAGTAGAGACAAAAGGGACAGGAGCAATCAGCCCCAGCATTTT
CASSRDKRDRSNQPQHF
>-|TRBV7-2|TRBJ2-2|TRBD2
TGTGCCAGCAGCGAACTAGCGGGTCTTGCCGGGGAGCTGTTTTTT
CASSELAGLAGELFF
>-|TRBV5-6|TRBJ2-2|-
TGTGCCAGCAGCGGGGGGATCACCGGGGAGCTGTTTTTT
CASSGGITGELFF
>-|TRBV24-1|TRBJ1-4|-
TGTGCCACCAGTGATCGTACAACTAATGAAAAACTGTTTTTT
CATSDRTTNEKLFF
>-|TRBV4-3|TRBJ1-4|-
TGCGCCAGCAGCCAAGATGGGCAGGCAACTAATGAAAAACTGTTTTTT
CASSQDGQATNEKLFF